Listed here are 9 T cell receptor beta chains from one sample, sequenced in a study of cytomegalovirus exposure and HLA in healthy donors. The study ran its PCR with 60 Vbeta and 13 Jbeta primers. Sequencing was performed with immunoSEQ multiplex PCR; in TCRdb, only in-frame clones are kept and a portion is missing. The sample holds 210,000 or so clones, over 80% seen once. Specimen: PBMCs. These receptors all come from a man aged 25-45 years in good health and CMV-seronegative.

To note about this clone: One junction end does not reproduce the germline sequence, and a read error may be involved. This chain links TRBV7-9 with TRBJ1-1; a weak D match, TRBD1 (5 bases). CDR3 length: 17 residues. Per the germline V gene, CDR1 is SEHNR and CDR2 is FQNEAQ (reference sequence). The CDR3 loop is CSSSLVLRLGDSTEAFF. The CDR3 DNA reads TGTTCCAGCAGCTTAGTATTACGGCTAGGGGATAGCACTGAAGCTTTCTTT.

The chain is built from TRBV5-5 and TRBJ1-1, with 9 bases that match TRBD1. The V gene end was trimmed by 2 bases and the J gene end by 4 bases; junction bases not matched to a gene: 3. The CDR3 loop spans 14 amino acids. Per germline, CDR1 SGHKS and CDR2 YYEKEE (reference sequence). In DNA form, the CDR3 reads TGTGCCAGCAGCTTCGGACAGGGGCCCACTGAAGCTTTCTTT. Translation gives CASSFGQGPTEAFF.

This chain uses TRBV10-3 with TRBJ2-6, with a tentative D call TRBD2 (6 bases). Germline loops: CDR1 ENHRY, CDR2 SYGVKD. V lost 6 bases, J lost 1 base, and 10 bases lay in between. The CDR3 totals 15 residues. The CDR3 nucleotides read TGTGCCATCAGGGGACTGACTTCTGGGGCCAACGTCCTGACTTTC. Its protein product is CAIRGLTSGANVLTF.

V usage is TRBV28 and J usage is TRBJ2-7, with 8 bases that match TRBD1. The CDR3 runs to 15 residues. V trimming: 6 bases; J trimming: 3 bases; junction bases outside the gene matches: 10. Germline V lookup: CDR1 MDHEN, CDR2 SYDVKM. The CDR3 sequence is CASRPGTGPLYEQYF. The CDR3 DNA sequence: TGTGCCAGCAGACCCGGGACAGGACCCCTCTACGAGCAGTACTTC.

The gene calls are TRBV9 and TRBJ2-2; the match to TRBD1 covers 7 bases. The length of the CDR3 is 15 residues. V dropped 0 bases and J dropped 6; count of bases not matched to a gene: 5. Per germline, CDR1 SGDLS and CDR2 YYNGEE. The DNA of the CDR3 is TGTGCCAGCAGCGTAGTTCAGACAGGGCCCGGGGAGCTGTTTTTT. Amino acid sequence: CASSVVQTGPGELFF.

V gene TRBV7-9 combines with J gene TRBJ1-5; D is undetermined. Germline V gene lookup returns CDR1 SEHNR and CDR2 FQNEAQ (reference sequence). Trimming removed 3 bases from V and 10 bases from J, with 10 bases in between. The CDR3 consists of 12 residues. The CDR3, as DNA: TGTGCCAGCAGCTTGGGGAGCACACCCCAGCATTTT. It yields the protein CASSLGSTPQHF.

This chain connects TRBV6-5 to TRBJ2-7; tentative D call: TRBD1 (6 bases). Deletions cut 8 bases from V and 5 bases from J, with 19 bases between. Germline values: CDR1 MNHEY, CDR2 SVGAGI. The CDR3 has 14 residues. The CDR3 loop reads CASSTGQAFNEQYF. CDR3 bases: TGTGCCAGCTCCACGGGACAAGCCTTCAACGAGCAGTACTTC.

This chain joins TRBV4-1 and TRBJ1-5, with D possibly matching TRBD1 (6 bases). This CDR3 is built from 14 residues. V shed 1 base and J shed 7 bases, with 11 bases lying between them. Germline CDR1 is MGHRA and CDR2 is YSYEKL. This CDR3 reads CASSQGAGVQPQHF. The DNA for the CDR3 is TGCGCCAGCAGCCAAGGGGCAGGGGTCCAGCCCCAGCATTTT.

The chain employs TRBV15 and TRBJ2-7; D possibly corresponds to TRBD1 (6 bases). The V gene lost 9 bases and the J gene lost 5 bases, with 11 bases spanning the gap. This CDR3 spans 11 amino acids. Germline assignment: CDR1 LNHNV and CDR2 YYDKDF (reference sequence). The CDR3 nucleotides read TGTGCCACACAGGGCATCAACGAGCAGTACTTC. As protein: CATQGINEQYF.